A single sample is the source of the 18 T cell receptor beta chains below, sequenced in a study of OX40 agonist ivuxolimab in advanced cancers. Clones were sequenced by immunoSEQ multiplex PCR, and TCRdb holds only the in-frame ones, with some missing. The table has tens of thousands of clones, roughly 89% seen once; the top ten hold around 50%. Sequenced here: CD4+ or CD8+ T cells sorted from blood, sampled in a trial of the OX40 agonist ivuxolimab. Receptors originate from an adult with an advanced solid tumor such as melanoma, head and neck, liver or kidney cancer.

The DNA of the CDR3 is TGTGCCTGGACTACCGGGACCTTCAATGAGCAGTTCTTC. This codes for CAWTTGTFNEQFF. V usage is TRBV30 and J usage is TRBJ2-1; possibly TRBD1 or TRBD2 for D (5 bases each). This CDR3 has 13 residues. V was cut by 4 bases and J by 6 bases, with 13 bases left in between. Germline CDR1 reads GTSNPN; CDR2 reads SVGIG (reference sequence).

This chain links TRBV7-9 with TRBJ1-2; 7 bases are shared with TRBD1. The CDR3 runs 13 residues. V shed 4 bases, J shed 8 bases, and the junction held 7 bases outside the gene matches. Germline V gene data show CDR1 as SEHNR and CDR2 as FQNEAQ (reference sequence). CDR3 sequence reads: CASSSEPGGGYTF. The CDR3 DNA follows: TGTGCCAGCAGCTCGGAACCAGGGGGAGGCTACACCTTC.

The V and J genes are TRBV7-3 and TRBJ2-5; D is unresolved. Trimming removed 2 bases at V and 5 bases at J, with 12 bases between. Germline V gene data show CDR1 as SGHTA and CDR2 as FQGTGA. The CDR3 length is 14 residues. The CDR3 nucleotides read TGTGCCAGCAGCTTACTAGGTGGCCCGGAGACCCAGTACTTC. Protein: CASSLLGGPETQYF.

This clone was seen a single time. This sequence joins TRBV7-6 and TRBJ2-5; D is unresolved. Trimming pared 1 base from V and 2 bases from J, leaving 5 bases between. The CDR3 covers 13 residues. From germline, CDR1 is SGHVS and CDR2 FNYEAQ. In DNA form, the CDR3 reads TGTGCCAGCAGCTTAGAGATTCAAGAGACCCAGTACTTC. This codes for CASSLEIQETQYF.

The chain recombines TRBV28 with TRBJ1-2; D not certain. The CDR3 length is 12 residues. Per the germline V gene, CDR1 is MDHEN and CDR2 is SYDVKM. The V end was cut by 10 bases, the J end by 7 bases, with 16 bases between. In DNA, the CDR3 is TGTGCCACCCCGATCGACGCGGGTGGCTACACCTTC. Its protein product is CATPIDAGGYTF.

J is TRBJ1-6 and V is TRBV7-9, with D unclear. Looked up from germline, CDR1 is SEHNR and CDR2 is FQNEAQ (reference sequence). Trimming removed 4 bases from V and 10 bases from J, with 8 bases in between. There are 12 residues in the CDR3. This CDR3 reads CASSSPGSPLHF. In nucleotides, the CDR3 is TGTGCCAGCAGCTCGCCTGGGTCACCCCTCCACTTT.

V and J are TRBV2 and TRBJ1-2; 9 positions match TRBD1. The V segment lost 6 bases and the J segment 2 bases; nucleotides outside the gene matches: 1. The V gene's germline CDR1 is SNHLY and CDR2 FYNNEI. The length of the CDR3 is 13 residues. The CDR3 loop is CASRGTGNYGYTF. The DNA of the CDR3 is TGTGCCAGCAGGGGGACAGGGAACTATGGCTACACCTTC.

V usage is TRBV19 and J usage is TRBJ2-1, with 11 bases matching TRBD2. The CDR3 is 15 residues long. Germline V gives CDR1 LNHDA, CDR2 SQIVND (reference sequence). Trimming cost V 5 bases and J 4 bases; bases outside gene matches: 4. The CDR3 here is CASSVLAGAYNEQFF. The CDR3, as DNA: TGTGCCAGTAGTGTACTAGCGGGAGCTTACAATGAGCAGTTCTTC.

The chain has TRBV28 and TRBJ2-5; maybe TRBD2 (6 bases). CDR1 and CDR2 from the germline V gene are MDHEN and SYDVKM. Trimming shortened V by 6 bases and J by 0 bases, and 11 bases separated the two germline ends. The CDR3 length is 14 residues. CDR3 bases: TGTGCCAGCAGCCGACGGGAGTACCAAGAGACCCAGTACTTC. Its translation is CASSRREYQETQYF.

The chain has TRBV5-6 and TRBJ1-2, with a tentative D call TRBD1 (5 bases). From germline, CDR1 is SGHDT and CDR2 YYEEEE. Trimming pared 0 bases from V and 4 bases from J, leaving 7 bases between. The CDR3 loop spans 13 amino acids. Here the CDR3 DNA reads TGTGCCAGCAGCTTGGACAGGAGCTATGGCTACACCTTC. Residues: CASSLDRSYGYTF.

The V and J genes are TRBV18 and TRBJ1-4, with D perhaps matching TRBD1 (6 bases). Trimming took off 5 bases at V and 4 bases at J, with 17 bases between the two ends. The CDR3 runs to 16 residues. In germline, CDR1 is KGHSH, CDR2 LQKENI. In nucleotides, the CDR3 is TGTGCCAGCTCAACCGACAGGCCCCTACTTAATGAAAAACTGTTTTTT. As protein: CASSTDRPLLNEKLFF.

The rearrangement links TRBV6-1 to TRBJ1-1; tentatively, D is TRBD1 (6 bases). Between the trimmed V and J ends, which lost 7 bases and 4 bases, there was a span of 19 bases. The germline V gene encodes CDR1 MNHNS and CDR2 SASEGT. The CDR3 has 15 amino acids. The CDR3 sequence: CASTEGGGWGTEAFF. CDR3 coding DNA: TGTGCCAGCACGGAGGGGGGAGGTTGGGGCACTGAAGCTTTCTTT.

The chain couples TRBV4-3 to TRBJ2-7; D is ambiguous. From germline, CDR1 is LGHNA and CDR2 YSLEER. The ends were cut back, 0 bases at V and 2 bases at J, with 8 bases in the middle. CDR3 length: 14 amino acids. This chain's CDR3 is CASSQDETTYEQYF. CDR3 sequence (DNA): TGCGCCAGCAGCCAAGACGAGACAACCTACGAGCAGTACTTC.

J is TRBJ2-7 and V is TRBV6-5; the D gene is possibly TRBD1 (6 bases). Germline CDR1 MNHEY, CDR2 SVGAGI. Trimming shortened V by 2 bases and J by 2 bases, and 10 bases separated the two germline ends. CDR3 size: 14 residues. Written as DNA, the CDR3 is TGTGCCAGCAGTTACCAGGACAGCGCCTACGAGCAGTACTTC. Amino acid sequence: CASSYQDSAYEQYF.

The chain employs TRBV27 and TRBJ1-5; perhaps TRBD1 as D (6 bases). The V and J ends lost 5 bases and 6 bases respectively, with 17 bases between them. CDR3 length equals 15 residues. Germline CDR1 reads MNHEY; CDR2 reads SMNVEV (reference sequence). CDR3 in amino acids: CASSPSLGGLQPQHF. DNA of the CDR3: TGTGCCAGCAGTCCCTCGTTGGGGGGCCTTCAGCCCCAGCATTTT.

V usage is TRBV9 and J usage is TRBJ1-2, with D hard to call. Between the trimmed V and J ends, which lost 2 bases and 8 bases, there was a span of 13 bases. There are 13 residues in the CDR3. CDR1 SGDLS and CDR2 YYNGEE come from the germline V gene. CDR3 DNA: TGTGCCAGCAGCGTGGCGGACTGGGCCGGCTACACCTTC. It specifies CASSVADWAGYTF.

The chain employs TRBV5-6 and TRBJ2-1, with 9 positions matching TRBD1. Germline values: CDR1 SGHDT, CDR2 YYEEEE. There are 18 residues in the CDR3. Losses at the gene ends were 3 bases for V and 6 bases for J; bases not matched to a gene: 16. Here the CDR3 reads CASSSTGGLLMRFNEQFF. The CDR3 region has the DNA TGTGCCAGCAGCTCCACAGGGGGCCTTCTTATGAGGTTCAATGAGCAGTTCTTC.

The chain couples TRBV29-1 to TRBJ2-1; unclear D gene. The V end lost 7 bases, the J end lost 8 bases, and 9 bases lay between the germline ends. The CDR3 has 10 amino acids. Germline loops: CDR1 SQVTM, CDR2 ANQGSEA. CDR3 sequence: CSARRDEQFF. The CDR3 nucleotides read TGCAGCGCCCGTAGGGATGAGCAGTTCTTC.